These 21 T cell receptor beta chains originate from one sample sequenced in a study of control samples from healthy donors and cancer patients. Method: immunoSEQ multiplex PCR; TCRdb's copy keeps in-frame clones and lacks some. The data show nearly 200,000 clones, with roughly nine tenths seen just once and about 1.7% held by the top ten. Input material: blood. The receptors here all came from a man in his thirties or forties in good health.

The V gene is TRBV2, the J gene TRBJ1-2, with 9 bases aligning to TRBD1. This CDR3 region has 14 residues. Trimming took 6 bases from V and 6 from J; bases not matched to a gene: 8. From germline, CDR1 is SNHLY and CDR2 FYNNEI. The CDR3 nucleotides are TGTGCCAGCAGCGCAACAGGGGGCGGGAATGGCTACACCTTC. Encoded protein: CASSATGGGNGYTF.

V usage is TRBV5-1 and J usage is TRBJ1-4, with D perhaps matching TRBD1 (5 bases). In germline, CDR1 is SGHRS, CDR2 YFSETQ. This CDR3 region has 16 residues. The V end was cut by 0 bases, the J end by 4 bases, with 13 bases between. CDR3 DNA sequence: TGCGCCAGCAGCTTGGTAGGGGCAGGGAATAATGAAAAACTGTTTTTT. It encodes CASSLVGAGNNEKLFF.

V and J are TRBV3-1 (or the pseudogene TRBV3-2) and TRBJ1-6; TRBD1 matches at 7 bases. Per germline, CDR1 LGHDT and CDR2 YNNKEL (reference sequence). This CDR3 is 14 amino acids long. After removal of 1 base from V and 10 bases from J, the junction contained 4 bases not matched to a gene. The CDR3 DNA sequence: TGTGCCAGCAGCCAAGCACAAGGGGGCTCACCCCTCCACTTT. Translated, it gives CASSQAQGGSPLHF.

This chain connects TRBV29-1 to TRBJ2-5; D gene uncertain. The V and J ends lost 2 bases and 5 bases respectively, with 12 bases between them. The CDR3 runs to 13 residues. Germline V gives CDR1 SQVTM, CDR2 ANQGSEA. CDR3 protein: CSVEPTLSETQYF. The CDR3 DNA sequence: TGCAGCGTTGAACCGACTTTGAGCGAGACCCAGTACTTC.

To note about this clone: The final CDR3 position lacks the conserved phenylalanine or tryptophan, pointing to a likely read error. The V and J genes are TRBV5-1 and TRBJ2-7; the D gene is possibly TRBD1 (5 bases). Trimming stripped 4 bases from V and 4 bases from J, with 24 bases between. CDR3 length: 17 residues. Germline CDR1 is SGHRS and CDR2 is YFSETQ. The CDR3, as DNA: TGCGCCAGCAGCCATGGGGCAAACCCCCGAAATCAATACGAGCAGTACCTC. It codes for CASSHGANPRNQYEQYL.

This sequence joins TRBV27 and TRBJ1-1, with D possibly matching TRBD1 (5 bases). V lost 2 bases, J lost 4 bases, and 23 bases lay in between. The germline V gene has CDR1 MNHEY and CDR2 SMNVEV (reference sequence). The CDR3 covers 18 residues. The CDR3 nucleotides read TGTGCCAGCAGTTTAAGGAGAGGCACAGGTTCCATGGGCACTGAAGCTTTCTTT. Its translation is CASSLRRGTGSMGTEAFF.

The chain joins TRBV7-9 to TRBJ1-2, with D perhaps TRBD1 (5 bases). Trimming took off 1 base at V and 3 bases at J, with 12 bases between the two ends. The germline CDR1 and CDR2 sequences are SEHNR and FQNEAQ (reference sequence). The CDR3 totals 15 residues. The CDR3 region has the DNA TGTGCCAGCAGCTTAGAACAAGCAGGGCACTATGGCTACACCTTC. Amino acid sequence: CASSLEQAGHYGYTF. Supplemented by reference TRBV7-9 and TRBJ1-2, the full variable domain reads DTGVSQNPRHKITKRGQNVTFRCDPISEHNRLYWYRQTLGQGPEFLTYFQNEAQLEKSRLLSDRFSAERPKGSFSTLEIQRTEQGDSAMYLCASSLEQAGHYGYTFGSGTRLTVV.

The genes are TRBV5-6 and TRBJ2-6, with D possibly being TRBD2 (7 bases). Germline V gene data show CDR1 as SGHDT and CDR2 as YYEEEE. V shed 4 bases and J shed 4 bases, with 24 bases lying between them. The CDR3 totals 19 residues. In nucleotides, the CDR3 is TGTGCCAGCAGCGCTGCCCCGGGGGGCGGGCTGCTAGGGGCCAACGTCCTGACTTTC. The encoded protein is CASSAAPGGGLLGANVLTF.

This clone showed up just a few times. The CDR3 DNA reads TGTGCCTGGTGCAGGGGAACGGAACTGAACACTGAAGCTTTCTTT. Its protein is CAWCRGTELNTEAFF. V and J are TRBV30 and TRBJ1-1, with a possible D match to TRBD1 (6 bases). The V end lost 5 bases, the J end lost 0 bases, and 16 bases lay between the germline ends. The CDR3 is 15 residues long. The V gene's germline CDR1 is GTSNPN and CDR2 SVGIG (reference sequence). The whole variable domain, remainder taken from reference TRBV30 and TRBJ1-1, is SQTIHQWPATLVQPVGSPLSLECTVEGTSNPNLYWYRQAAGRGLQLLFYSVGIGQISSEVPQNLSASRPQDRQFILSSKKLLLSDSGFYLCAWCRGTELNTEAFFGQGTRLTVV.

This sequence joins TRBV6-6 and TRBJ1-2; TRBD1 is a possible D gene (6 bases). Germline CDR1 and CDR2: MNHNY and SVGAGI (reference sequence). Deletions cut 4 bases from V and 5 bases from J, with 17 bases between. The CDR3 is 15 residues long. This CDR3 reads CASSSRTVRLYGYTF. The DNA for the CDR3 is TGTGCCAGCAGTTCCCGGACAGTCAGACTATATGGCTACACCTTC.

The chain joins TRBV7-3 to TRBJ2-1; 7 bases map to TRBD1. V trimming: 4 bases; J trimming: 1 base; junction bases outside the gene matches: 7. The CDR3 has 16 amino acids. In germline, CDR1 is SGHTA, CDR2 FQGTGA. Here the CDR3 reads CASSSRDSRSYNEQFF. The CDR3, as DNA: TGTGCCAGCAGCTCAAGGGACAGCCGATCCTACAATGAGCAGTTCTTC.

The rearrangement uses TRBV5-1 and TRBJ1-3; the match to TRBD1 covers 9 bases. The CDR3 loop spans 14 amino acids. Germline V lookup: CDR1 SGHRS, CDR2 YFSETQ. V dropped 0 bases and J dropped 9; count of bases not matched to a gene: 4. The CDR3 reads CASSLGDRDTTIYF. In DNA, the CDR3 is TGCGCCAGCAGCTTGGGGGACAGGGACACCACCATATATTTT.

This rearrangement joins TRBV6-5 to TRBJ2-7; 7 bases line up with TRBD1. The CDR3 is 12 residues long. V lost 10 bases to trimming and J lost 6 bases; unmatched junction nucleotides: 9. Germline CDR1 reads MNHEY; CDR2 reads SVGAGI. The CDR3 DNA sequence: TGTGCCACCCACAGGGGTTCGGGCGAGCAGTACTTC. This translates into CATHRGSGEQYF.

This chain uses TRBV13 with TRBJ1-4; tentatively, D is TRBD1 (6 bases). Trimming removed 0 bases at V and 7 bases at J, with 15 bases between. Germline V gene sequence: CDR1 PRHDT, CDR2 FYEKMQ (reference sequence). CDR3 size: 16 residues. For the CDR3, the DNA is TGTGCCAGCAGCTTAGGGAGAGGGGGGACATTTGAAAAACTGTTTTTT. Residues: CASSLGRGGTFEKLFF.

The chain recombines TRBV15 with TRBJ2-7; 8 bases fit TRBD1. The CDR3 length is 15 residues. Germline V gives CDR1 LNHNV, CDR2 YYDKDF (reference sequence). Trimming took 5 bases from V and 3 from J; bases not matched to a gene: 9. CDR3 nucleotides: TGTGCCACCAGCCCGAGGGACAGGTTTGGCTACGAGCAGTACTTC. As protein: CATSPRDRFGYEQYF.

This clone turned up a few times. The chain couples TRBV6-5 to TRBJ2-1; a weak D match, TRBD1 (6 bases). CDR3 length: 13 residues. Trimming took 2 bases from V and 9 from J, leaving 11 bases between them. In germline, CDR1 is MNHEY, CDR2 SVGAGI. CDR3: CASSYSGQSEQFF. DNA for the CDR3: TGTGCCAGCAGTTACAGCGGACAGAGTGAGCAGTTCTTC.

In its sample, this clone was seen a few times. The CDR3 DNA reads as TGTGCCAGCAGAGTGACAGGGTTAGAGGAGCAGTACTTC. This encodes CASRVTGLEEQYF. V is TRBV7-9 and J is TRBJ2-7; TRBD1 agrees at 7 bases. The CDR3 extends over 13 amino acids. J lost 7 bases, V lost 6 bases, and 9 bases had no gene match. CDR1 SEHNR and CDR2 FQNEAQ come from the germline V gene (reference sequence).

V is TRBV7-8 and J is TRBJ2-1; no firm D call. The CDR3 loop spans 15 amino acids. V was trimmed by 1 base and J by 8 bases, leaving 15 bases between them. CDR1 SGHVS and CDR2 FQNEAQ come from the germline V gene. CDR3 in amino acids: CASSLDFNPRYEQFF. In DNA, the CDR3 is TGTGCCAGCAGCTTAGATTTTAATCCCCGCTATGAGCAGTTCTTC.

The chain employs TRBV28 and TRBJ1-2; 8 bases fit TRBD1. Losses at the gene ends were 4 bases for V and 4 bases for J; bases not matched to a gene: 8. Germline lookup yields CDR1 MDHEN and CDR2 SYDVKM. The CDR3 is 15 residues long. The CDR3, as DNA: TGTGCCAGCAGTTCCCCGGACAGGGAGGGCTATGGCTACACCTTC. Its protein product is CASSSPDREGYGYTF.

The CDR3 nucleotides are TGTGCCACCCTGGTGGAGGGAAGATATGGCTACACCTTC. Encoded protein: CATLVEGRYGYTF. The chain recombines TRBV10-3 with TRBJ1-2; D is uncertain. The germline gives CDR1 ENHRY, CDR2 SYGVKD. This CDR3 spans 13 amino acids. V was cut by 10 bases and J by 5 bases, with 17 bases left in between.

The chain carries TRBV4-1 and TRBJ1-1; no reliable D call. The CDR3 is 12 residues long. The V end was cut by 0 bases, the J end by 6 bases, with 5 bases between. CDR1 and CDR2 from the germline V gene are MGHRA and YSYEKL. The CDR3 coding sequence is TGCGCCAGCAGCCAAGATCGGGCTGAAGCTTTCTTT. This translates into CASSQDRAEAFF.